This T cell receptor beta chain came from a study of T cells in Graves' hyperthyroidism and ophthalmopathy. Overall study results and limits: Blood also showed most of the thyroid clonotypes that were expanded above 0.001.

Germline V gene lookup returns CDR1 DFQATT and CDR2 SNEGSKA (reference sequence). This CDR3 has 15 residues. Trimming stripped 8 bases from V and 0 bases from J, with 17 bases between. This clonotype was observed a handful of times. Its antigen is as yet unknown. Amplified TCR beta CDR3 regions derived from RNA transcripts. First-round RT-PCR with HTBI primers amplified the TCR CDR3 region. TCRdb independently ran MiXCR on the multiplex PCR reads; one entry per CDR3 protein. This repertoire shows hundreds of thousands of distinct CDR3 sequences, roughly 14% found once; its top ten account for about 4%. With duration under 3 months, ophthalmopathy was active: Clinical Activity Score at least 3, NOSPECS at least 4.

The TCR sequence derives from a woman aged 40 to 55 with Graves' ophthalmopathy. The sequenced sample consisted of blood. J is TRBJ2-1 and V is TRBV20-1, with D perhaps given as TRBD1 or TRBD2 (6 bases each). CDR3 region: CSYYRAGSSYNEQFF. The CDR3 DNA reads TGCAGTTACTACAGGGCGGGAAGCTCCTACAATGAGCAGTTCTTC.